This entry lists 12 T cell receptor beta chains sequenced from one sample in a study of blood T cell repertoires in COVID-19. This table comes from immunoSEQ multiplex PCR, and its TCRdb copy is limited to in-frame clones, with some not included. The table shows under 200,000 clones, with roughly 84% occurring only once. The material sequenced was peripheral blood. The receptors were sampled from a human donor in a cohort sampled during active COVID-19.

The J gene is TRBJ2-7, the V gene TRBV3-1 (or the pseudogene TRBV3-2); 9 bases are a match to TRBD1. V shed 4 bases and J 4 bases; nucleotides not matched to a gene: 8. CDR3 length equals 15 residues. Germline CDR1 reads LGHDT; CDR2 reads YNNKEL (reference sequence). The CDR3 region has the DNA TGTGCCAGCAGCCGATCCGGGACAGGGCGATACGAGCAGTACTTC. This codes for CASSRSGTGRYEQYF.

The chain carries TRBV27 and TRBJ2-7, with a tentative D call TRBD1 (6 bases). Per germline, CDR1 MNHEY and CDR2 SMNVEV (reference sequence). Deletions cut 3 bases from V and 5 bases from J, with 14 bases between. The CDR3 extends over 14 amino acids. The DNA of the CDR3 is TGTGCCAGCAGTTTGGGCAGGGGCGTCCACGAGCAGTACTTC. This encodes CASSLGRGVHEQYF.

J is TRBJ2-1 and V is TRBV6-2 or TRBV6-3, with 7 bases that match TRBD2. The germline gives CDR1 MNHEY, CDR2 SVGEGT. V lost 6 bases and J lost 6; bases outside the gene matches: 5. The CDR3 covers 13 residues. The CDR3 sequence is CASSAREVNEQFF. CDR3 nucleotide sequence: TGTGCCAGCAGCGCCCGGGAGGTCAATGAGCAGTTCTTC.

Written as DNA, the CDR3 is TGTGCCAGCCAGCGGGACAGGGGCTACGAGCAGTACTTC. It codes for CASQRDRGYEQYF. The rearrangement joins TRBV6-5 to TRBJ2-7; TRBD1 matches 10 bases. CDR1 is MNHEY and CDR2 is SVGAGI in the germline V gene. CDR3 size: 13 residues. Trimming at V came to 8 bases and at J to 3 bases, leaving 4 bases not matched to a gene.

The J gene is TRBJ1-2, the V gene TRBV27, with TRBD1 matching 9 bases. V was clipped by 3 bases and J by 6 bases; unmatched bases: 11. The germline gives CDR1 MNHEY, CDR2 SMNVEV (reference sequence). This CDR3 is 16 amino acids long. CDR3 protein: CASSFGFGDRANGYTF. In DNA, the CDR3 is TGTGCCAGCAGTTTCGGGTTTGGGGACAGGGCTAATGGCTACACCTTC.

V is TRBV6-5 and J is TRBJ1-4; maybe TRBD1 (6 bases). There are 14 residues in the CDR3. Trimming left V 4 bases short and J 3 bases short, with 9 bases between. The germline V gene encodes CDR1 MNHEY and CDR2 SVGAGI. CDR3 residues: CASSSNRANEKLFF. The CDR3 DNA reads as TGTGCCAGCAGTTCGAACAGGGCTAATGAAAAACTGTTTTTT.

This clone appeared a single time. This CDR3 is CASSSLGGTGTGVSYEQYF. Here the CDR3 DNA reads TGTGCCAGCAGCTCCCTAGGGGGGACCGGGACAGGGGTGTCCTACGAGCAGTACTTC. This chain links TRBV11-2 with TRBJ2-7, with 10 bases aligning to TRBD1. CDR3 length: 19 amino acids. Germline V gives CDR1 SGHAT, CDR2 FQNNGV. J was trimmed by 1 base and V by 4 bases; bases with no gene match: 16. The full variable domain, its missing parts supplied by reference TRBV11-2 and TRBJ2-7, is EAGVAQSPRYKIIEKRQSVAFWCNPISGHATLYWYQQILGQGPKLLIQFQNNGVVDDSQLPKDRFSAERLKGVDSTLKIQPAKLEDSAVYLCASSSLGGTGTGVSYEQYFGPGTRLTVT.

This clone was seen only a few times. This chain links TRBV10-3 with TRBJ1-3; D unresolved. The CDR3 is 14 residues long. CDR1 and CDR2 (germline): ENHRY, SYGVKD. Trimming removed 6 bases from V and 0 bases from J, with 9 bases in between. This CDR3 reads CAIRDGSSGNTIYF. The CDR3 region has the DNA TGTGCCATCAGGGACGGGAGCTCTGGAAACACCATATATTTT.

V is TRBV7-2 and J is TRBJ1-4; 7 bases are shared with TRBD1. CDR1 SGHTA and CDR2 FQGNSA come from the germline V gene. The CDR3 is 17 residues long. The V gene end was trimmed by 1 base and the J gene end by 8 bases; junction bases not matched to a gene: 13. CDR3 sequence (DNA): TGTGCCAGCAGCTTAGTAGGCTACCGGGACAGAGGGGAAAAACTGTTTTTT. Translation gives CASSLVGYRDRGEKLFF.

V and J are TRBV5-4 and TRBJ2-1; 9 bases line up with TRBD2. The ends lost 0 bases at V and 2 bases at J; junction bases unmatched: 12. Germline V gene data show CDR1 as SGHNT and CDR2 as YYREEE (reference sequence). The CDR3 length is 19 residues. CDR3 amino acids: CASSLGGTSSSVTYNEQFF. As DNA, the CDR3 is TGTGCCAGCAGCTTGGGTGGGACTAGCTCGTCGGTAACCTACAATGAGCAGTTCTTC.

The chain has TRBV7-2 and TRBJ2-4; tentatively, D is TRBD1 (5 bases). Germline V gene sequence: CDR1 SGHTA, CDR2 FQGNSA. CDR3 length: 15 residues. Trimming pared 3 bases from V and 6 bases from J, leaving 15 bases between. In nucleotides, the CDR3 is TGTGCCAGCAGCTTCGTAGTGGGAAGGGGAAACATTCAGTACTTC. This gives the protein CASSFVVGRGNIQYF. Full variable domain (outside the CDR3, taken from reference TRBV7-2 and TRBJ2-4): GAGVSQSPSNKVTEKGKDVELRCDPISGHTALYWYRQSLGQGLEFLIYFQGNSAPDKSGLPSDRFSAERTGGSVSTLTIQRTQQEDSAVYLCASSFVVGRGNIQYFGAGTRLSVL.

V usage is TRBV6-2 or TRBV6-3 and J usage is TRBJ2-3; TRBD2 matches 8 bases. The CDR3 contains 17 residues. Germline V lookup: CDR1 MNHEY, CDR2 SVGEGT. V shed 5 bases and J 0 bases; nucleotides not matched to a gene: 10. This CDR3 reads CASSGAGLAYSTDTQYF. In DNA, the CDR3 is TGTGCCAGCAGTGGGGCAGGACTAGCCTACAGCACAGATACGCAGTATTTT.